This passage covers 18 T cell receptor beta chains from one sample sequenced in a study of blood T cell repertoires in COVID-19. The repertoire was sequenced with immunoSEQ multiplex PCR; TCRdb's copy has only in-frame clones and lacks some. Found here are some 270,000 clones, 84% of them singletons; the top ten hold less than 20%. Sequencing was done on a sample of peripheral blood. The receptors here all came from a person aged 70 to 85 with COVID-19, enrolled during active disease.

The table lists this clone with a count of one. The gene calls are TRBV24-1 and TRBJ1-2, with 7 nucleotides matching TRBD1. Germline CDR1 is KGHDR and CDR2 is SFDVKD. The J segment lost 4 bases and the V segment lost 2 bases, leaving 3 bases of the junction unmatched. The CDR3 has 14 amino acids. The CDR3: CATSDSGTAYGYTF. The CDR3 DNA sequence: TGTGCCACCAGTGATTCCGGGACAGCCTATGGCTACACCTTC.

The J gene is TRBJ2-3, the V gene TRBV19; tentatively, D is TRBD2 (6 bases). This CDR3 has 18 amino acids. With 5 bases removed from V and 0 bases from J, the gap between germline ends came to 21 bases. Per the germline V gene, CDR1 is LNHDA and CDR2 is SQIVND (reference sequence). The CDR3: CASSLGGSGITSTDTQYF. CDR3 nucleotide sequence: TGTGCCAGTAGTCTCGGGGGTAGCGGCATCACTAGCACAGATACGCAGTATTTT.

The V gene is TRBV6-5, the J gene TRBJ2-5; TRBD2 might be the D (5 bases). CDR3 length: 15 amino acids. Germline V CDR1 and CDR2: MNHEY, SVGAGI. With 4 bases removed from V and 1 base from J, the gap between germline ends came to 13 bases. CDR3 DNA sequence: TGTGCCAGCAGTTCCCCCGGGGAAACCCAAGAGACCCAGTACTTC. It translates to CASSSPGETQETQYF.

The CDR3 DNA sequence: TGTGCCAGCGCTCATCAGGGGAGGGAGGAGACCCAGTACTTC. Translating it yields CASAHQGREETQYF. This chain links TRBV13 with TRBJ2-5; D possibly corresponds to TRBD2 (7 bases). There are 14 residues in the CDR3. V was trimmed by 8 bases and J by 5 bases, leaving 18 bases between them. Germline V gene data show CDR1 as PRHDT and CDR2 as FYEKMQ (reference sequence).

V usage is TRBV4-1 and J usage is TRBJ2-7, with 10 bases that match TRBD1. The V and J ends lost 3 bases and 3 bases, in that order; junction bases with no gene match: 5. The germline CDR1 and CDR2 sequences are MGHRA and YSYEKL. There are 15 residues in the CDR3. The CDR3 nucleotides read TGCGCCAGCAGCCAGCCCGGGACAGGGGTCTACGAGCAGTACTTC. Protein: CASSQPGTGVYEQYF.

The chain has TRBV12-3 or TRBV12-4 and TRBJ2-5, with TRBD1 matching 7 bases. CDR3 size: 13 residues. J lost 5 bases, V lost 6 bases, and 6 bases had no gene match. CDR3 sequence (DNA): TGTGCCAGCAGGCGACAGGGCGTGGAGACCCAGTACTTC. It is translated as CASRRQGVETQYF.

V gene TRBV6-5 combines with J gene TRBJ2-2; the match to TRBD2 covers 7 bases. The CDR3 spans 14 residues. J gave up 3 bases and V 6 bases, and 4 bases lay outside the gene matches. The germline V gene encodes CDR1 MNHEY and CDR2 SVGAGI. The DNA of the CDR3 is TGTGCCAGCAGGCTAGCGGAACACACCGGGGAGCTGTTTTTT. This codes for CASRLAEHTGELFF.

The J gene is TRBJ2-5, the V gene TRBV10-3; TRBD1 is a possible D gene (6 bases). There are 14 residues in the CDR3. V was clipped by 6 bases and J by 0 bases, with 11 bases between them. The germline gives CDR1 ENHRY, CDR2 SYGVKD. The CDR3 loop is CAIRPGQNQETQYF. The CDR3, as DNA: TGTGCCATCAGACCCGGACAGAACCAAGAGACCCAGTACTTC.

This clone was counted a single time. In nucleotides, the CDR3 is TGTGCCAGCAGTGTACCGGGACAGTCCCGACGGACTGAAGCTTTCTTT. It translates to CASSVPGQSRRTEAFF. This chain uses TRBV6-1 with TRBJ1-1, with 7 positions matching TRBD1. V gave up 4 bases and J gave up 5 bases; unmatched junction bases: 13. CDR1 MNHNS and CDR2 SASEGT come from the germline V gene. This CDR3 region has 16 residues.

Here the CDR3 DNA reads TGTGCCAGCGGGTACAGGGGGCCGGGGGAGCAGTACTTC. Its protein is CASGYRGPGEQYF. The chain recombines TRBV6-5 with TRBJ2-7; 9 bases match TRBD1. Germline lookup yields CDR1 MNHEY and CDR2 SVGAGI. The CDR3 length is 13 residues. Trimming at V came to 8 bases and at J to 7 bases, leaving 9 bases not matched to a gene.

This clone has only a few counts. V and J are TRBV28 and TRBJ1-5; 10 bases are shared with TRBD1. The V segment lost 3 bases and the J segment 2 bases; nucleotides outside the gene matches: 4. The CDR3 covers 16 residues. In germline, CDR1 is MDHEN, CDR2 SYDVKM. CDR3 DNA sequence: TGTGCCAGCAGTTTCAGACAGGGGGCGGGCAATCAGCCCCAGCATTTT. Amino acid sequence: CASSFRQGAGNQPQHF. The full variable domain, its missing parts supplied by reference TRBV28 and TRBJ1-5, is DVKVTQSSRYLVKRTGEKVFLECVQDMDHENMFWYRQDPGLGLRLIYFSYDVKMKEKGDIPEGYSVSREKKERFSLILESASTNQTSMYLCASSFRQGAGNQPQHFGDGTRLSIL.

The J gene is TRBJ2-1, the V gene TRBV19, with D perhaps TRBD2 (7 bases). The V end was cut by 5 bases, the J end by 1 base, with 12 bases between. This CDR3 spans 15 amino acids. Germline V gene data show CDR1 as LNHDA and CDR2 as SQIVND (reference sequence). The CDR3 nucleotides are TGTGCCAGTAGTGAGGGGGGGTTTTCCTACAATGAGCAGTTCTTC. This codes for CASSEGGFSYNEQFF.

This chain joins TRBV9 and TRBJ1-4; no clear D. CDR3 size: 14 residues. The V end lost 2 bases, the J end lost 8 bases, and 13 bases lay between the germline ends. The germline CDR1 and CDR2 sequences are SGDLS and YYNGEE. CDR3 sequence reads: CASSVHPIGEKLFF. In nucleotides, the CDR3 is TGTGCCAGCAGCGTCCACCCCATCGGGGAAAAACTGTTTTTT.

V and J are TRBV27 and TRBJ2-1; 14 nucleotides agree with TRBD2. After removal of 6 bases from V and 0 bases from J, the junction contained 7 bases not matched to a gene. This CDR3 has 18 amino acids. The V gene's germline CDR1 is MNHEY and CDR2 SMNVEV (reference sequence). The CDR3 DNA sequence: TGTGCCAGCAGCTCCGGGACTAGCGGGGGTAGCTCCTACAATGAGCAGTTCTTC. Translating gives CASSSGTSGGSSYNEQFF.

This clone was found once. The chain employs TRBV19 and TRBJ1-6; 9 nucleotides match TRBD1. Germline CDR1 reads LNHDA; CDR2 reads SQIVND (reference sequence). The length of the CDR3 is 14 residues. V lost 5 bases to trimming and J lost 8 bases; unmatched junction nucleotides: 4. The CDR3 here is CASSLRDRDSPLHF. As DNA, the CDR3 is TGTGCCAGTAGTCTCCGGGACAGGGATTCACCCCTCCACTTT.

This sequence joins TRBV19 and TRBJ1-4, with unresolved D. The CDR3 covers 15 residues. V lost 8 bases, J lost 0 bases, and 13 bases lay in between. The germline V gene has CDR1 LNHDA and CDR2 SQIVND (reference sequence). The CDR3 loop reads CASQRNSATNEKLFF. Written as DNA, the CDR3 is TGTGCCAGTCAGCGAAACTCTGCAACTAATGAAAAACTGTTTTTT.

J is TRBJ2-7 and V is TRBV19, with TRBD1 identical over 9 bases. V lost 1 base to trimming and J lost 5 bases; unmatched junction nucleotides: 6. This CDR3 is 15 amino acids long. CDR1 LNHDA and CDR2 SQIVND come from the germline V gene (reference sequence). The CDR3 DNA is TGTGCCAGTAGTATAGTATCACAGGGGGCTAACGAGCAGTACTTC. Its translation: CASSIVSQGANEQYF.

CDR3 region: CASSLITRSYNEQFF. The DNA for the CDR3 is TGTGCCAGCAGTCTTATCACACGCTCCTACAATGAGCAGTTCTTC. The J gene is TRBJ2-1, the V gene TRBV27; D remains unclear. V dropped 5 bases and J dropped 0 bases, with 11 bases sitting between them. Germline lookup yields CDR1 MNHEY and CDR2 SMNVEV (reference sequence). This CDR3 is built from 15 residues.